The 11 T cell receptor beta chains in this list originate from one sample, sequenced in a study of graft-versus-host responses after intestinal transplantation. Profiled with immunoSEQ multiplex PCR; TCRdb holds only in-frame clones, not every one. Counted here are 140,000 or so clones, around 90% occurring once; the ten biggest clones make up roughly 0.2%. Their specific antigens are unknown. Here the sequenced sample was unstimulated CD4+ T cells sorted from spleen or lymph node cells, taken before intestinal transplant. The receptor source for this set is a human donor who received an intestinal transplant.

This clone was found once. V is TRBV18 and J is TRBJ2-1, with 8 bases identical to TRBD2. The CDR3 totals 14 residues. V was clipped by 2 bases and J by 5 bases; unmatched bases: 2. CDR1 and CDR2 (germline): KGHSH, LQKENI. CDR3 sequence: CASSPSGRNNEQFF. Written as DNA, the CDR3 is TGTGCCAGCTCACCAAGCGGGAGAAACAATGAGCAGTTCTTC.

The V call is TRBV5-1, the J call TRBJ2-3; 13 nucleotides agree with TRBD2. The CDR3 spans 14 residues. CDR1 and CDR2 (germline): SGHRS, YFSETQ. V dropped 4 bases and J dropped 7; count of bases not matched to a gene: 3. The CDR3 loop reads CASSMTSGRNTQYF. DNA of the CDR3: TGCGCCAGCAGCATGACTAGCGGGAGGAATACGCAGTATTTT.

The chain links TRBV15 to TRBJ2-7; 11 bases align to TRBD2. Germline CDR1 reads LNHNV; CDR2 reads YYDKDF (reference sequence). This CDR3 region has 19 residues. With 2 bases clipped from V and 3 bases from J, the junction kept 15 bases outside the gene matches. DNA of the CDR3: TGTGCCACCAGCAGATCTAATGAATGGTGGGGACTAGCGGACTACGAGCAGTACTTC. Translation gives CATSRSNEWWGLADYEQYF.

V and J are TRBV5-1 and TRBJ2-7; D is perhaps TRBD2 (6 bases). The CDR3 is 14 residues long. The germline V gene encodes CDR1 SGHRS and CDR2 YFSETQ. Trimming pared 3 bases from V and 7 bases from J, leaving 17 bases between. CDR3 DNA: TGCGCCAGCAGCTCCTCCCTAGCCGGGAGAGAGCAGTACTTC. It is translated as CASSSSLAGREQYF.

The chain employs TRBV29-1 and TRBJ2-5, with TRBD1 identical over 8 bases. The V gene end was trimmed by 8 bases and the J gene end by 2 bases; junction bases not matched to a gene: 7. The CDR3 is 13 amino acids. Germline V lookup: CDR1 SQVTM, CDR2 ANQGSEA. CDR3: CSIGQGAQETQYF. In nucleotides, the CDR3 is TGCAGCATTGGACAGGGCGCACAAGAGACCCAGTACTTC.

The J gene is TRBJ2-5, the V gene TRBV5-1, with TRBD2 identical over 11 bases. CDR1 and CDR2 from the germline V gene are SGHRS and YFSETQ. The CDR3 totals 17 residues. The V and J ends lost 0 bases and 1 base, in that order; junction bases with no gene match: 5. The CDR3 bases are TGCGCCAGCAGCTTGGTAGCGGGAGGGCCGGGCCAAGAGACCCAGTACTTC. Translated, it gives CASSLVAGGPGQETQYF. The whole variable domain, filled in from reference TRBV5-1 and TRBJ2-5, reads KAGVTQTPRYLIKTRGQQVTLSCSPISGHRSVSWYQQTPGQGLQFLFEYFSETQRNKGNFPGRFSGRQFSNSRSEMNVSTLELGDSALYLCASSLVAGGPGQETQYFGPGTRLLVL.

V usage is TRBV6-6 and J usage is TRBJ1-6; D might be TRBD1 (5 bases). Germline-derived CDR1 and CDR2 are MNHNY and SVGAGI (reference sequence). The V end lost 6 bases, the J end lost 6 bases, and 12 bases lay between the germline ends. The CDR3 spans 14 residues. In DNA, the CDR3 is TGTGCCAGCAGGATCCAGGGTTTTAATTCACCCCTCCACTTT. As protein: CASRIQGFNSPLHF.

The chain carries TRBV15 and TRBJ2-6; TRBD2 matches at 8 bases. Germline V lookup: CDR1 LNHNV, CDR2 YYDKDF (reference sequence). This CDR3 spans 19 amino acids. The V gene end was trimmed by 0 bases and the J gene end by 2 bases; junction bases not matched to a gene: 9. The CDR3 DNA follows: TGTGCCACCAGCAGAGATGGAATGGGACTAGGAGCTGGGGCCAACGTCCTGACTTTC. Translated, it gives CATSRDGMGLGAGANVLTF.

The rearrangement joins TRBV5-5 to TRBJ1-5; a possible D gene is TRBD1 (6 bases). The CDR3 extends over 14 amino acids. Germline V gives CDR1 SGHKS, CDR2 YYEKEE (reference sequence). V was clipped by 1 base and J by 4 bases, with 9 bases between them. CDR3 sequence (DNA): TGTGCCAGCAGCTTGTCAGGGGCAAATCAGCCCCAGCATTTT. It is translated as CASSLSGANQPQHF.

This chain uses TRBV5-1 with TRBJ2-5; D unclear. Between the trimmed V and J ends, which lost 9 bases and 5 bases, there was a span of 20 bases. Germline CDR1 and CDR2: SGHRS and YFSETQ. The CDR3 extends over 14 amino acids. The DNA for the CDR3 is TGCGCCACCCGTACGGGCGCGGCACGGGAGACCCAGTACTTC. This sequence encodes CATRTGAARETQYF.

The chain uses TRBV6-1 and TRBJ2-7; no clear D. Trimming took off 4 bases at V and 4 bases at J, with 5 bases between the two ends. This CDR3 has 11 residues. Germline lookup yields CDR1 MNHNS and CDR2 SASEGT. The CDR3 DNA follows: TGTGCCAGCAGTGTAAATTACGAGCAGTACTTC. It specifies CASSVNYEQYF.